This T cell receptor (beta chain) was obtained from a study of blood T cells in healthy people across ages. Findings and limits, study-wide: Compared with aged donors, long-lived donors showed fewer expanded clones, suggesting selection. The unknown donor CMV status may have confounded expanded clonotype changes.

Each donor had roughly 10 milliliters of peripheral blood drawn. There are a few counts of this clonotype. Antigen specificity is unknown. The use of a sample-barcoded 5' primer and a J-beta primer mix characterized a second PCR of roughly 7 to 11 cycles. A tag from a template-switch adaptor with 12 random nucleotides marked each cDNA molecule. TCRdb reanalysed the 5' RACE reads using MiXCR and keeps one entry per CDR3 protein. Among 1.4 million to 1.5 million distinct CDR3 sequences listed, 35% to 45% were seen once. This CDR3 has 12 amino acids. Deletions cut 10 bases from V and 0 bases from J, with 8 bases between. The germline V gene encodes CDR1 SEHNR and CDR2 FQNEAQ (reference sequence).

The V and J genes are TRBV7-9 and TRBJ2-3; D call uncertain. The material sequenced was blood. This TCR came from a woman aged 18-30 years in good health. This CDR3 is CAITNSTDTQYF. CDR3 DNA sequence: TGTGCCATTACTAATAGCACAGATACGCAGTATTTT.